This TCR beta chain was profiled in a study of human T cells and chemical hapten exposure. Stated time point: patch test 2, 6 weeks after DPC sensitization. Treatment denoted: therapeutic diphenylcyclopropenone sensitization with weekly scalp DPC. This clonotype has a count of ten or more. TCRdb re-called the RACE reads with MiXCR, one entry per CDR3 protein. Among 90,000 to 110,000 distinct CDR3 sequences listed, 9.2% were seen once. The V gene end was trimmed by 1 base and the J gene end by 3 bases; junction bases not matched to a gene: 5. Germline V gives CDR1 MNHEY, CDR2 SVGAGI. The CDR3 has 16 amino acids.

This clonotype originated in a woman between 40 and 50 years old with alopecia areata. Some clones in this sample may be carry-over from other donors' samples. The gene calls are TRBV6-5 and TRBJ1-2; TRBD1 matches at 10 bases. Sequencing used whole blood, obtained in connection with sensitization to the hapten diphenylcyclopropenone (DPC). The CDR3 is CASSYYRTGGDYGYTF. Here the CDR3 DNA reads TGTGCCAGCAGTTACTACCGGACAGGGGGGGACTATGGCTACACCTTC.